This T cell receptor beta chain was found in a study of CD8 T cells in ankylosing spondylitis. The germline V gene encodes CDR1 MNHEY and CDR2 SVGAGI. This CDR3 comprises 15 residues. V was cut by 0 bases and J by 0 bases, with 8 bases left in between. This clonotype was recorded at least ten times. In TCRdb, the 5' RACE reads were re-called with MiXCR into one record per CDR3 protein. The profile shows about 130,000 distinct CDR3 sequences, 7% to 8% of them singletons. The source material was blood, either unsorted or a sorted T cell fraction (not recorded which). The sequence was obtained from a female donor with ankylosing spondylitis or in good health (not recorded which). This chain uses TRBV6-5 with TRBJ1-2, with a possible D match to TRBD1 (6 bases). The CDR3 coding sequence is TGTGCCAGCAGTTACTCGGGGGGCTCTAACTATGGCTACACCTTC. Its translation: CASSYSGGSNYGYTF.